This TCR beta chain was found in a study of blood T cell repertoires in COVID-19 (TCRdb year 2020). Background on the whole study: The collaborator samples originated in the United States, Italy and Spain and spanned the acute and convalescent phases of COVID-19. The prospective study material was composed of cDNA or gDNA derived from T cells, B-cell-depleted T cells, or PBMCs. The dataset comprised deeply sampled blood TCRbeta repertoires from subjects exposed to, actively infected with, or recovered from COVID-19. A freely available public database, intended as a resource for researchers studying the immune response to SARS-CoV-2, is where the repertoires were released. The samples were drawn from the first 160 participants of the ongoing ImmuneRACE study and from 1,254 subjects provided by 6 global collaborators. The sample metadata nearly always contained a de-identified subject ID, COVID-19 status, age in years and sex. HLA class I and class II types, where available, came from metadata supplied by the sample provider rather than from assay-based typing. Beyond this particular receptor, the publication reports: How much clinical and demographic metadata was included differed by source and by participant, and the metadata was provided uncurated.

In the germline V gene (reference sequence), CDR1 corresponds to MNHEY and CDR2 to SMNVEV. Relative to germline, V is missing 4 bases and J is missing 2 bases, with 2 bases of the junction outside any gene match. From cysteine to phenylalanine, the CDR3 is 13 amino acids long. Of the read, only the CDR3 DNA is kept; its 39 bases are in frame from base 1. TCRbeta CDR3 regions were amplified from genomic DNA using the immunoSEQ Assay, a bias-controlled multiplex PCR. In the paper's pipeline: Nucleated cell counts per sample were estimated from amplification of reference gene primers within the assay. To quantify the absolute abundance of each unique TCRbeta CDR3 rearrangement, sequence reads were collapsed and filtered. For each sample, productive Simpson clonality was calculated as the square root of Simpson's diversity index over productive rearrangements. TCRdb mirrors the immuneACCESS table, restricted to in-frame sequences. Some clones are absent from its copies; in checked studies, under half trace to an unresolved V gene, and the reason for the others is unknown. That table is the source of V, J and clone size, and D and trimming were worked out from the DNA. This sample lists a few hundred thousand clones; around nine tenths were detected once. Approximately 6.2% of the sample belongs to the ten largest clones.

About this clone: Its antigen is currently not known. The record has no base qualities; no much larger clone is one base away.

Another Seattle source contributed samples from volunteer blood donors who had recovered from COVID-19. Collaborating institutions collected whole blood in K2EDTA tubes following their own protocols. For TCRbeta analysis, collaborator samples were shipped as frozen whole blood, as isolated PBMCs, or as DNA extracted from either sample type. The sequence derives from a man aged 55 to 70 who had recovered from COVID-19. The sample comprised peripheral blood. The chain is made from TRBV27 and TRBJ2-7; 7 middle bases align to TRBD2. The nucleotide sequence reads TGTGCCAGCAGTTCTCGGGGGGCCTACGAGCAGTACTTC. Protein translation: CASSSRGAYEQYF.